Each of the 4 T cell receptor beta chains below was sequenced from the same sample in a study of blood T cell repertoires in COVID-19. The assay was immunoSEQ multiplex PCR, and TCRdb's table has in-frame clones only and misses some. The sample includes about 28,000 clones, less than 80% of them seen just once. The sequenced sample consisted of peripheral blood. The receptors come from a man aged 65 to 85 with acute or convalescent COVID-19.

This clone was recorded once. CDR3 protein: CASSLRGNYEQYF. The CDR3, as DNA: TGTGCCAGCAGCTTGCGCGGAAACTACGAGCAGTACTTC. The V call is TRBV5-5, the J call TRBJ2-7, with D uncertain. CDR1 is SGHKS and CDR2 is YYEKEE in the germline V gene (reference sequence). The CDR3 totals 13 residues. V gave up 1 base and J gave up 3 bases, with 8 bases separating them.

V gene TRBV15 combines with J gene TRBJ1-1; 9 bases agree with TRBD1. The V segment lost 0 bases and the J segment 9 bases; nucleotides outside the gene matches: 8. Germline V gene data show CDR1 as LNHNV and CDR2 as YYDKDF (reference sequence). There are 15 residues in the CDR3. For the CDR3, the DNA is TGTGCCACCAGCAGAGATTCCGGGACAGGGCGGAAAGCTTTCTTT. It codes for CATSRDSGTGRKAFF.

The chain combines TRBV19 with TRBJ2-7; tentative D call: TRBD2 (7 bases). Germline CDR1 and CDR2: LNHDA and SQIVND (reference sequence). CDR3 size: 14 residues. V was pared by 9 bases and J by 6 bases, with 21 bases between. CDR3 region: CASNVRGALGEQYF. The CDR3 coding sequence is TGTGCCAGCAATGTCCGGGGGGCGTTGGGCGAGCAGTACTTC.

V gene TRBV5-1 combines with J gene TRBJ2-2; 7 nucleotides match TRBD1. Germline CDR1 SGHRS, CDR2 YFSETQ. This CDR3 contains 15 residues. Trimming removed 7 bases from V and 2 bases from J; junction bases left unmatched: 8. CDR3 coding DNA: TGCGCCAGCTCCTGGACAGGATTAAACACCGGGGAGCTGTTTTTT. This translates into CASSWTGLNTGELFF.